The 4 T cell receptor beta chains below come from one sample, sequenced in a study of blood T cells in healthy people across ages. Primed by a sample-barcoded 5' primer and a J-beta primer mix, a second PCR proceeded for about 6 to 11 cycles. From the 5' RACE reads, TCRdb called clonotypes with MiXCR, one entry per CDR3 protein. The sample has around 1.5 million distinct CDR3 sequences, approximately 32% seen once. The sequenced sample consisted of blood. Receptor source: a woman in her 30s in good health.

The chain joins TRBV20-1 to TRBJ1-2; TRBD1 might be the D (5 bases). The germline V and J ends were trimmed by 1 base and 2 bases, with 11 bases remaining between them. The length of the CDR3 is 14 residues. From germline, CDR1 is DFQATT and CDR2 SNEGSKA (reference sequence). This CDR3 reads CSARVQVENYGYTF. The CDR3 DNA reads TGCAGTGCTAGAGTACAGGTAGAAAACTATGGCTACACCTTC.

There are a few counts of this clonotype. The chain couples TRBV6-5 to TRBJ2-1; 9 bases agree with TRBD1. This CDR3 contains 15 residues. Germline V CDR1 and CDR2: MNHEY, SVGAGI. The junction had 9 bases not matched to a gene; V was cut back by 6 bases and J by 6 bases. The CDR3, as DNA: TGTGCCAGCAGCACCGGGACAGGGAGAGGCAATGAGCAGTTCTTC. Its protein is CASSTGTGRGNEQFF.

The V and J genes are TRBV5-1 and TRBJ2-3; D is possibly TRBD2 (5 bases). CDR3 size: 16 residues. Germline CDR1 reads SGHRS; CDR2 reads YFSETQ. The V gene lost 4 bases and the J gene lost 0 bases, with 15 bases spanning the gap. The CDR3 here is CASSLGRTASTDTQYF. CDR3 bases: TGCGCCAGCAGCCTAGGACGGACTGCCAGCACAGATACGCAGTATTTT.

V is TRBV7-8 and J is TRBJ2-2; 9 nucleotides line up with TRBD2. Trimming at V came to 5 bases and at J to 4 bases, leaving 8 bases not matched to a gene. CDR1 and CDR2 (germline): SGHVS, FQNEAQ. The CDR3 totals 16 residues. CDR3 protein: CASSHSSGGFTGELFF. The CDR3 DNA sequence: TGTGCCAGCAGCCACTCGAGCGGGGGGTTCACCGGGGAGCTGTTTTTT.